This TCR beta chain was sequenced for a study of blood T cell repertoires in COVID-19. Across the study: Samples of COVID-19 (acute and convalescent) were obtained from the United States, Italy and Spain. Sources were T cells, B-cell-depleted T cells, or PBMCs; the material itself was cDNA or gDNA.

The participants were between roughly 18 and 100 years old and came from under 25 US areas. Per the original methods: Amplification of reference gene primers provided the estimated nucleated cell counts. TCRdb's table, derived via immunoSEQ multiplex PCR, lists solely in-frame clones and lacks some. V and J calls and clone size are given by that table; D and trimming were obtained from the DNA. The sample consists of 150,000 or so clones, around four fifths of them appearing once. The CDR3 contains 18 residues. Trimming shortened V by 3 bases and J by 2 bases, and 22 bases separated the two germline ends. CDR1 is LNHDA and CDR2 is SQIVND in the germline V gene (reference sequence).

Sequenced: PBMCs or T cells enriched from blood (not recorded which). V is TRBV19 and J is TRBJ2-5, with D tentatively TRBD2 (5 bases). This sequence was found in a woman aged 50 to 60 in a cohort exposed to, infected with or recovered from COVID-19 (not recorded which). CDR3 sequence: CASSIHQRLIGGQETQYF. DNA for the CDR3: TGTGCCAGTAGTATCCACCAGCGGCTTATAGGCGGGCAAGAGACCCAGTACTTC.